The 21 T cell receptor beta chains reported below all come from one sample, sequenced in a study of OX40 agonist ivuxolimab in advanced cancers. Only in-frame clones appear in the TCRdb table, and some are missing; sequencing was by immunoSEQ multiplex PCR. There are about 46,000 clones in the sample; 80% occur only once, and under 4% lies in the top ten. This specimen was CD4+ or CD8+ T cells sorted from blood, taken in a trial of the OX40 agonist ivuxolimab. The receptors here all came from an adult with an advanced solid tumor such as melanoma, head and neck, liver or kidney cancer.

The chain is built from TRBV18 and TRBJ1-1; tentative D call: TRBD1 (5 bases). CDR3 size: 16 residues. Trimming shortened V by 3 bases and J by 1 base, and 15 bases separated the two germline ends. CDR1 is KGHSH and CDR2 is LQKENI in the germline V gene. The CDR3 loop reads CASSPTQGRANTEAFF. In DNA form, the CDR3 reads TGTGCCAGCTCACCCACCCAGGGCAGGGCGAACACTGAAGCTTTCTTT.

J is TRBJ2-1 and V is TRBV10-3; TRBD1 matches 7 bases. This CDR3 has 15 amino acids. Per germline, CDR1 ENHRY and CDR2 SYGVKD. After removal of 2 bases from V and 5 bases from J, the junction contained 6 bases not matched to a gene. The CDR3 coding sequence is TGTGCCATCAGTGAGGATAGGACAGGCAACAATGAGCAGTTCTTC. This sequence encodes CAISEDRTGNNEQFF.

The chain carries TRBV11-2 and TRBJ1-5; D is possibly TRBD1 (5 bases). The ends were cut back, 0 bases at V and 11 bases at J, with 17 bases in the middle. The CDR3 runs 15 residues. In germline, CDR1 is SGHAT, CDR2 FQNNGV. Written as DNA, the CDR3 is TGTGCCAGCAGCTTAGAACCAGGGCCGGGGTTAGCCCAGCATTTT. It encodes CASSLEPGPGLAQHF.

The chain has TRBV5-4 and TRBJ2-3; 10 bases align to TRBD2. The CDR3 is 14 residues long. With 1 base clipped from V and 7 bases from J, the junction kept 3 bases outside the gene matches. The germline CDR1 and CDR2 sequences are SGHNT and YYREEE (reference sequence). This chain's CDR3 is CASSLLAGGNTQYF. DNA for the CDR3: TGTGCCAGCAGCTTGTTAGCGGGGGGTAATACGCAGTATTTT.

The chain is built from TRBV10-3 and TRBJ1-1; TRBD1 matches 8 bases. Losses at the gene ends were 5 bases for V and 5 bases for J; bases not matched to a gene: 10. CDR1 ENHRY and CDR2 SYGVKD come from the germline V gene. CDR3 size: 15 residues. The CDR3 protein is CAISRTGLGITEAFF. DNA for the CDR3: TGTGCCATCAGTCGGACAGGGTTGGGGATAACTGAAGCTTTCTTT.

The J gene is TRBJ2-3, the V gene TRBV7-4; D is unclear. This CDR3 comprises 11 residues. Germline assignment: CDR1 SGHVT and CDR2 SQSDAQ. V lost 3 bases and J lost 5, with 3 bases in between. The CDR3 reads CASSLRDTQYF. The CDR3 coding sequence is TGTGCCAGCAGCTTGAGAGATACGCAGTATTTT.

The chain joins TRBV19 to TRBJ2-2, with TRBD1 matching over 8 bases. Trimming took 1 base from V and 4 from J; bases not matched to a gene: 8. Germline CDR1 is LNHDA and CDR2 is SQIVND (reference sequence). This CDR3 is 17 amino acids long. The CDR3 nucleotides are TGTGCCAGTAGTATAGTTCTCAGGGGGCCCGGCACCGGGGAGCTGTTTTTT. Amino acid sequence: CASSIVLRGPGTGELFF.

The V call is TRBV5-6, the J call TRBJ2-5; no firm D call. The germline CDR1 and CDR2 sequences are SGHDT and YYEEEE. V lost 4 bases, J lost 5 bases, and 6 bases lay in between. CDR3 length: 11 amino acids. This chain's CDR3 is CASSRLETQYF. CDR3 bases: TGTGCCAGCAGCCGCCTGGAGACCCAGTACTTC.

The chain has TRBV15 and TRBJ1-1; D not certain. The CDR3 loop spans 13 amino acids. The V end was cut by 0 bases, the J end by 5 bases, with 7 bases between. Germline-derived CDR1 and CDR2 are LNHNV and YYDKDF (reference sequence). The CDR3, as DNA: TGTGCCACCAGCAGAGATTGGTTGACTGAAGCTTTCTTT. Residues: CATSRDWLTEAFF.

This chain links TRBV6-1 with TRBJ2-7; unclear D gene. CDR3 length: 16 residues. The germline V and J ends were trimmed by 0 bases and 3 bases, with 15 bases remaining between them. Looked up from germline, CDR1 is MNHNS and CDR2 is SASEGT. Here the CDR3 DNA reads TGTGCCAGCAGTGAAGCGCTTCGCGGAGCTTACTACGAGCAGTACTTC. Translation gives CASSEALRGAYYEQYF.

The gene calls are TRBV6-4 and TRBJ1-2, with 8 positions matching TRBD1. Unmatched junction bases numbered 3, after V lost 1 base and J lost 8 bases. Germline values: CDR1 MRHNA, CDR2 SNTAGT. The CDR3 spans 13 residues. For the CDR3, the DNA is TGTGCCAGCAGTGACTTGACAGGGGACGGCTACACCTTC. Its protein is CASSDLTGDGYTF.

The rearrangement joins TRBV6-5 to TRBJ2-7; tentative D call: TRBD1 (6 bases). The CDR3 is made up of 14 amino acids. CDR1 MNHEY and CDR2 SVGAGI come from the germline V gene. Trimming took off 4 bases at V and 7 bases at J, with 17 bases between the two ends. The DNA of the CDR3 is TGTGCCAGCAGTTCCCATGGGGGCGCAAGGGAGCAGTACTTC. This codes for CASSSHGGAREQYF.

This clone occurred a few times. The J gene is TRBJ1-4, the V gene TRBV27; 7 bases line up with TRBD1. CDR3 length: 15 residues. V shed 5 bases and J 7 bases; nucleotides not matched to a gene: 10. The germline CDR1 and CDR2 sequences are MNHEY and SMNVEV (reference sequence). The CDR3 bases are TGTGCCAGCAGTACGAGGACAGGTCGGAGTGAAAAACTGTTTTTT. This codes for CASSTRTGRSEKLFF.

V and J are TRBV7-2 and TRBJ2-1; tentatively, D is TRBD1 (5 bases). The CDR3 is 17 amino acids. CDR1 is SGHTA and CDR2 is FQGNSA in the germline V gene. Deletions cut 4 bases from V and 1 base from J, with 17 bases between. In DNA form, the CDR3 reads TGTGCCAGCAGCTACAGGCAGAGCGCCCCGTCCTACAATGAGCAGTTCTTC. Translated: CASSYRQSAPSYNEQFF.

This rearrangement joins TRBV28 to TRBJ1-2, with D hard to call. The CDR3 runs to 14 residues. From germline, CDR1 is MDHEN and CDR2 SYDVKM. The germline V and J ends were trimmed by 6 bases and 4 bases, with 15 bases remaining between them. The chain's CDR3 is CASRSVGGSYGYTF. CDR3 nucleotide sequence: TGTGCCAGCAGATCTGTCGGCGGGAGCTATGGCTACACCTTC.

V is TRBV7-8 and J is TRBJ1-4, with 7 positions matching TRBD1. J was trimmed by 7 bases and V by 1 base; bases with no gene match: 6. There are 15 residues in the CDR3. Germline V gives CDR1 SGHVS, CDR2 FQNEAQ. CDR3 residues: CASSLGVGGREKLFF. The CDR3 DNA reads TGTGCCAGCAGCTTAGGGGTAGGGGGCCGTGAAAAACTGTTTTTT.

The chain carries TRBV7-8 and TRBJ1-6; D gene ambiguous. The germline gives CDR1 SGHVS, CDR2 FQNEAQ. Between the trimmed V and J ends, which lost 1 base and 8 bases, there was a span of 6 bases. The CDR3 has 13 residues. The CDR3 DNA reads TGTGCCAGCAGCTTAGAATATCATTCACCCCTCCACTTT. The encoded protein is CASSLEYHSPLHF.

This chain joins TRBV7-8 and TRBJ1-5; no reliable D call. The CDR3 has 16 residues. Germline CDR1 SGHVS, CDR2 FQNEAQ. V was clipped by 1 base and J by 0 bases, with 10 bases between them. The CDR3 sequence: CASSLDGVVSNQPQHF. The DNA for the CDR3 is TGTGCCAGCAGCTTAGATGGAGTAGTTAGCAATCAGCCCCAGCATTTT.

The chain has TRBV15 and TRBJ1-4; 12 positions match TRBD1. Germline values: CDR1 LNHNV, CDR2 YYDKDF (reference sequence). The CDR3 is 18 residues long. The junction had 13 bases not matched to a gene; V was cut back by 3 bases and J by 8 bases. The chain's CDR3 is CATSRGFPGQGAREKLFF. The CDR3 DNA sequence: TGTGCCACCAGCAGGGGCTTCCCGGGACAGGGGGCGCGAGAAAAACTGTTTTTT.

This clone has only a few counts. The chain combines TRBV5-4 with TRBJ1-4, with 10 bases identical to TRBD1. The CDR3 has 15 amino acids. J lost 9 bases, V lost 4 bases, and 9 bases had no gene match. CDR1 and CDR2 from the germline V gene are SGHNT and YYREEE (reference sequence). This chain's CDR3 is CASSLEGTGVKKLFF. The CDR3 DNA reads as TGTGCCAGCAGCCTGGAAGGGACAGGGGTGAAAAAACTGTTTTTT.

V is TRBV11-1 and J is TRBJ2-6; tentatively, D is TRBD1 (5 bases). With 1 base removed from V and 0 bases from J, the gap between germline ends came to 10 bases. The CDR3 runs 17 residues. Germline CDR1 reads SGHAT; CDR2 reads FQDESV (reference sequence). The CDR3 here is CASSLGQGSSGANVLTF. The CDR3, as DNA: TGTGCCAGCAGCTTAGGTCAGGGTAGCTCTGGGGCCAACGTCCTGACTTTC.